The rows below give T cell receptor beta chains drawn from one sample of a study of beta chain features in type 1 diabetes. Clones were read by immunoSEQ multiplex PCR, and TCRdb kept only the in-frame ones, dropping some. The top ten hold around 0.016% of the sample, which has under 350,000 clones, 14% seen once. Sample: naive CD4+ T cells from blood. These receptors came from a man between 25 and 39 years old with type 1 diabetes. Both conserved end residues are part of each CDR3. The D gene is left open where the match is weak. Some rows have no size entry. The others give once, few or many, or a class for an expanded clone.

J | V | size | D | DNA | CDR3
TRBJ2-5 | TRBV6-1 | NA | TRBD2 | TGTGCCAGCAGTGAACCGGGACTAGCGGGAGTTGAGACCCAGTACTTC | CASSEPGLAGVETQYF
TRBJ1-5 | TRBV7-2 | NA | NA | TGTGCCAGCAGCTTAGAGGGCAGGGGCAATCAGCCCCAGCATTTT | CASSLEGRGNQPQHF
TRBJ1-5 | TRBV19 | few | NA | TGTGCCAGTAGTCAAACAGGGCCCGGGGAGCCCCAGCATTTT | CASSQTGPGEPQHF
TRBJ2-7 | TRBV28 | few | NA | TGTGCCAGCAGCCAAGGGAGAGATCACGAGCAGTACTTC | CASSQGRDHEQYF
TRBJ1-1 | TRBV30 | few | TRBD1 | TGTGCCTGGCGCGGACAGGGTCATGGTGAAGCTTTCTTT | CAWRGQGHGEAFF
TRBJ2-3 | TRBV2 | few | NA | TGTGCCAGCAGTGAATGGACAGGCACAGATACGCAGTATTTT | CASSEWTGTDTQYF
TRBJ2-1 | TRBV2 | few | TRBD1 | TGTGCCAGCAGTGTGACCGGGACAGGGAAGTTCTTC | CASSVTGTGKFF
TRBJ1-4 | TRBV27 | few | TRBD1 | TGTGCCAGCAGTTTATCGCCCCCGAGGGGGCGACGTGAAAAACTGTTTTTT | CASSLSPPRGRREKLFF
TRBJ2-7 | TRBV2 | NA | TRBD2 | TGTGCCAGCAGAGTCCTAGCGGGAGACTACGAGCAGTACTTC | CASRVLAGDYEQYF
TRBJ1-1 | TRBV11-1 | NA | NA | TGTGCCAGCAGCTTAGCAGGGGCCCAAGAGAAGGCTTTCTTT | CASSLAGAQEKAFF
TRBJ1-5 | TRBV19 | few | NA | TGTGCCAGTAGTACCGACAGGCTTCGGCAGCCCCAGCATTTT | CASSTDRLRQPQHF
TRBJ2-4 | TRBV10-3 | NA | TRBD1 | TGTGCCATCAGTGAGGACCGACAGGGGAGAAACATTCAGTACTTC | CAISEDRQGRNIQYF
TRBJ2-2 | TRBV5-4 | NA | NA | TGTGCCAGCAACCCCATGGGAGGGGGAAGCTACACCGGGGAGCTGTTTTTT | CASNPMGGGSYTGELFF
TRBJ2-1 | TRBV5-4 | NA | TRBD2 | TGTGCCAGCAGCTCGCGGGAGAATGAGCAGTTCTTC | CASSSRENEQFF
TRBJ1-2 | TRBV18 | few | TRBD1 | TGTGCCAGCTCACAATTAGGACAGGCGGATGGCTACACCTTC | CASSQLGQADGYTF
TRBJ2-7 | TRBV10-3 | few | TRBD2 | TGTGCCATCAGTGATATAGGGACTAGCGGGTTCTCCTACGAGCAGTACTTC | CAISDIGTSGFSYEQYF
TRBJ2-1 | TRBV16 | NA | TRBD2 | TGTGCCAGCAGCCAGTCGACTAGCGGGAATTACAATGAGCAGTTCTTC | CASSQSTSGNYNEQFF
TRBJ2-7 | TRBV7-9 | NA | NA | TGTGCCAGCAGCTTAGTTCCCGGGGACGAGCAGTACTTC | CASSLVPGDEQYF
TRBJ1-5 | TRBV2 | NA | NA | TGTGCCAGCAGTGAATGGGAGGATCAGCCCCAGCATTTT | CASSEWEDQPQHF
TRBJ2-7 | TRBV19 | few | NA | TGTGCCAGTAGTAGCGGACCCAGGGGCGAGCAGTACTTC | CASSSGPRGEQYF
TRBJ2-1 | TRBV19 | few | NA | TGTGCCAGGCGGTTGATCCGGTACAATGAGCAGTTCTTC | CARRLIRYNEQFF
TRBJ1-2 | TRBV2 | NA | NA | TGTGCCAGCAGTGAAGACAGAGTCTATGGCTACACCTTC | CASSEDRVYGYTF
TRBJ2-3 | TRBV29-1 | NA | TRBD2 | TGCAGCGTGGGGGGGACTAGCGGGAGAAGATTAGATACGCAGTATTTT | CSVGGTSGRRLDTQYF
TRBJ2-1 | TRBV5-1 | NA | TRBD2 | TGCGCCAGCAGCAACGGACTAGCGGGAGTCTCCTACAATGAGCAGTTCTTC | CASSNGLAGVSYNEQFF
TRBJ2-2 | TRBV29-1 | few | TRBD2 | TGCAGCGGGGTAGCGGGAGCGAACACCGGGGAGCTGTTTTTT | CSGVAGANTGELFF
TRBJ2-1 | TRBV27 | NA | TRBD2 | TGTGCCAGCAGTAAAATAGCGGGAGCGTACAATGAGCAGTTCTTC | CASSKIAGAYNEQFF
TRBJ2-7 | TRBV11-2 | NA | TRBD1 | TGTGCCAGCAGCTTTAGGGACAGGGTTAACTACGAGCAGTACTTC | CASSFRDRVNYEQYF
TRBJ2-2 | TRBV11-1 | NA | TRBD2 | TGTGCCAGCAGCTACGGACTAGGAGCGGTCACCGGGGAGCTGTTTTTT | CASSYGLGAVTGELFF
TRBJ2-1 | TRBV29-1 | few | TRBD2 | TGCAGCGCTCCCAAGACTAGCGGGAGTGTCAATGAGCAGTTCTTC | CSAPKTSGSVNEQFF
TRBJ1-5 | TRBV7-9 | few | NA | TGTGCCAGCAGGCAGGGGAGGGATCAGCCCCAGCATTTT | CASRQGRDQPQHF
TRBJ1-1 | TRBV28 | few | NA | TGTGCCACATTGAGAGACACTGAAGCTTTCTTT | CATLRDTEAFF
TRBJ2-1 | TRBV5-1 | NA | NA | TGCGCCAGCAGCTTGTTAGTCTACAATGAGCAGTTCTTC | CASSLLVYNEQFF
TRBJ2-1 | TRBV2 | NA | TRBD2 | TGTGCCAGCAGTGATCGAGCGGGAGGGATGGATGAGCAGTTCTTC | CASSDRAGGMDEQFF
TRBJ2-1 | TRBV15 | NA | TRBD1 | TGTGCCACCAGCGGAGACAGGGCGGTCTACAATGAGCAGTTCTTC | CATSGDRAVYNEQFF
TRBJ2-7 | TRBV16 | NA | NA | TGTGCCAGCAGCCAAGAGGGATACGAGCAGTACTTC | CASSQEGYEQYF
TRBJ2-5 | TRBV5-1 | few | TRBD2 | TGCGCCAGCAGCCCCCCGGGACTAGCGGGAGTAGAGACCCAGTACTTC | CASSPPGLAGVETQYF
TRBJ2-4 | TRBV11-2 | NA | NA | TGTGCCAGCAGCTTATTGGGACCCGGGGGGCTTAGAAACATTCAGTACTTC | CASSLLGPGGLRNIQYF
TRBJ2-4 | TRBV29-1 | NA | TRBD1 | TGCAGCGTTGAAATGACAGGGCGAGGCGTTCAGTACTTC | CSVEMTGRGVQYF
TRBJ2-3 | TRBV6-1 | NA | NA | TGTGCCAGCAGTGAAGCCGACATAGGCACGCAGTATTTT | CASSEADIGTQYF
TRBJ2-7 | TRBV9 | NA | NA | TGTGCCAGCAGCGTAGCGCTAGAATCTGAGCAGTACTTC | CASSVALESEQYF
TRBJ2-5 | TRBV30 | few | NA | TGTGCCTGGAGTCGGGGTCAAGAGACCCAGTACTTC | CAWSRGQETQYF
TRBJ2-3 | TRBV5-1 | NA | NA | TGCGCCAGCAGCTTAAGCGGAACTAGCACAGATACGCAGTATTTT | CASSLSGTSTDTQYF
TRBJ2-4 | TRBV28 | few | TRBD1 | TGTGCCAGCAGGCCGGGACAGGGTTACATTCAGTACTTC | CASRPGQGYIQYF
TRBJ2-1 | TRBV11-1 | few | TRBD2 | TGTGCCAGCAGCTTACGGAGGACTAGCCCCCTTGGGTCCTACAATGAGCAGTTCTTC | CASSLRRTSPLGSYNEQFF
TRBJ1-3 | TRBV2 | NA | NA | TGTGCCAGCAGTGAAGCGCGGGGCCGGAGGACCGGGAACACCATATATTTT | CASSEARGRRTGNTIYF
TRBJ2-2 | TRBV9 | NA | TRBD2 | TGTGCCAGCAGCGTAGGGGGACTAGCGGGAGTGAGGGAGCTGTTTTTT | CASSVGGLAGVRELFF
TRBJ1-4 | TRBV28 | NA | NA | TGTGCCAGCAGTTTACCGGGTATTGAAAAACTGTTTTTT | CASSLPGIEKLFF
TRBJ1-2 | TRBV16 | NA | TRBD1 | TGTGCCAGCAGCCAGAGGGACAGGCCCAACTATGGCTACACCTTC | CASSQRDRPNYGYTF
TRBJ2-6 | TRBV7-3 | NA | NA | TGTGCCAGCAGCTTCCAGGGGGGAACTGGGGCCAACGTCCTGACTTTC | CASSFQGGTGANVLTF
TRBJ2-2 | TRBV6-5 | NA | TRBD2 | TGTGCCAGCAGTTACTCGAAAGCGGGAGGATTCGGGGAGCTGTTTTTT | CASSYSKAGGFGELFF
TRBJ2-3 | TRBV5-4 | NA | NA | TGTGCCAGCAGCCCGCGACAGGCCTTGAACACAGATACGCAGTATTTT | CASSPRQALNTDTQYF
TRBJ1-4 | TRBV28 | few | NA | TGTGCCAGCAGTGGGGAATCCGGGACTGGTGATGAAAAACTGTTTTTT | CASSGESGTGDEKLFF
TRBJ2-7 | TRBV6-5 | NA | TRBD1 | TGTGCCAGCAGTTACCAAGGGGGCACTATGTCGTACGAGCAGTACTTC | CASSYQGGTMSYEQYF